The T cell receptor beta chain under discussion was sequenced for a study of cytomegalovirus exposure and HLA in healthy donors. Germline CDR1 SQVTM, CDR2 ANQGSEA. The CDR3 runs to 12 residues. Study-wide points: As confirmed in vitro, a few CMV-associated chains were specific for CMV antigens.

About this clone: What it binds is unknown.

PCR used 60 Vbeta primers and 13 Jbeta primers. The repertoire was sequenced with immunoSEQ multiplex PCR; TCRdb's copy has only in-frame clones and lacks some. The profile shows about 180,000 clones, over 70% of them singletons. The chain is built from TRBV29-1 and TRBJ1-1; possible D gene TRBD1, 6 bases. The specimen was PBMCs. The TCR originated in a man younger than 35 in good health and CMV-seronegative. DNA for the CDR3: TGCGGACAAGGACAGACGAACACTGAAGCTTTCTTT. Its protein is CGQGQTNTEAFF.